This TCR beta chain was identified during a study of beta chain features in type 1 diabetes. Across the whole study: All samples together contributed about 100,000,000 sorted cells for examination. Overall study findings and caveats: TCRB CDR3 length was moderately but significantly reduced in all four CD4+ subsets of Type 1 diabetes patients.

By way of CD45RO/CCR7/CD25/CD127/CD95/CD27, the CD4+ regulatory, stem cell-like memory, central memory and naive cells were sorted. This clone was seen more than once but under ten times. Its matching antigen is unknown. The isolated RNA, all of it, was reverse transcribed, so expressed TCRB transcripts were what got sequenced. Produced via immunoSEQ multiplex PCR; TCRdb's table is partial and in-frame only. Here the sample spans 100,000 to 150,000 clones, roughly a sixth being singletons. Germline CDR1 is WSHSY and CDR2 is SAAADI. CDR3 length: 16 residues. V was cut by 4 bases and J by 0 bases, with 13 bases left in between.

The source material was central memory CD4+ T cells from blood. This rearrangement joins TRBV10-2 to TRBJ2-1; D remains ambiguous. The receptor was isolated from a man aged 18 to 29 with type 1 diabetes. CDR3 loop: CASSAFWLSSYNEQFF. In DNA, the CDR3 is TGCGCCAGCAGTGCGTTCTGGCTGAGCTCCTACAATGAGCAGTTCTTC.